This TCR beta chain was recovered during a study of response to subunit inactivated influenza vaccine. The CDR3 contains 14 residues. Germline lookup yields CDR1 SNHLY and CDR2 FYNNEI. Trimming stripped 8 bases from V and 0 bases from J, with 11 bases between. Each CDR3 protein gets one entry after TCRdb re-called the RT-PCR reads with MiXCR. This sample has more than 450,000 distinct CDR3 sequences, with roughly 12% found just once. In addition, the sample was reused for a study of T cells expressing NK-cell markers. That work states: Libraries used 5'RACE template switching adding universal primer site and UMIs.

The material was PBMCs from blood, obtained on the day of vaccination. The sequence came from a man aged 50-59 years who received an inactivated influenza vaccine. The rearrangement joins TRBV2 to TRBJ1-5; maybe TRBD1 (5 bases). CDR3 coding DNA: TGTGCCAGCTCGACAGACTATAGCAATCAGCCCCAGCATTTT. Protein: CASSTDYSNQPQHF.